These 27 T cell receptor beta chains share one sample of origin, sequenced in a study of CD8+CD57+ T cells in acquired aplastic anemia. The template used for profiling TCR beta VDJ and CDR3 was genomic DNA. TCRdb reanalysed the reads using MiXCR and keeps one entry per CDR3 protein. The sample has 160,000 or so distinct CDR3 sequences, less than 60% seen once. Only patients with CD8+CD57+ cell expansion on flow cytometry were chosen for sequencing. The material sequenced was sorted CD4+, CD8+, or CD8+CD57+ T cells (not recorded which) from PBMCs. These receptors were obtained from a human donor with aplastic anemia.

This clonotype came up many times. The chain carries TRBV29-1 and TRBJ2-5, with TRBD1 matching over 7 bases. Germline CDR1 is SQVTM and CDR2 is ANQGSEA. V shed 7 bases, J shed 3 bases, and the junction held 11 bases outside the gene matches. This CDR3 spans 14 amino acids. The CDR3 region is CSAATGTVKETQYF. CDR3 DNA: TGCAGCGCCGCCACCGGGACAGTGAAAGAGACCCAGTACTTC.

This clonotype was seen at least ten times. The CDR3 region is CSVPSSSTGGLKAFF. The CDR3 DNA is TGCAGTGTTCCCTCCTCATCGACAGGGGGTTTAAAAGCTTTCTTT. The chain carries TRBV20-1 and TRBJ1-1; TRBD1 matches at 9 bases. CDR1 and CDR2 (germline): DFQATT, SNEGSKA (reference sequence). Germline trimming cut 7 bases from V and 9 bases from J; bases unmatched to any gene: 18. There are 15 residues in the CDR3.

The chain uses TRBV10-3 and TRBJ1-2, with a weak D call TRBD1 (6 bases). The CDR3 consists of 13 residues. V was trimmed by 4 bases and J by 5 bases, leaving 11 bases between them. Germline V gene lookup returns CDR1 ENHRY and CDR2 SYGVKD. CDR3 in amino acids: CAISGTEGYGYTF. CDR3 DNA sequence: TGTGCCATCAGTGGGACAGAAGGATATGGCTACACCTTC.

Concerning this clonotype itself: A much larger clone is a single base away; this may be a read error. V gene TRBV5-4 combines with J gene TRBJ2-1, with unresolved D. Per the germline V gene, CDR1 is SGHNT and CDR2 is YYREEE (reference sequence). The V end lost 2 bases, the J end lost 7 bases, and 13 bases lay between the germline ends. The CDR3 consists of 14 residues. Written as DNA, the CDR3 is TGTGCCAGCAGCTTTCGGCAGTTTGGAAATGAGCAGTTCTTC. Its translation is CASSFRQFGNEQFF. The full variable domain, its missing parts supplied by reference TRBV5-4 and TRBJ2-1, is ETGVTQSPTHLIKTRGQQVTLRCSSQSGHNTVSWYQQALGQGPQFIFQYYREEENGRGNFPPRFSGLQFPNYSSELNVNALELDDSALYLCASSFRQFGNEQFFGPGTRLTVL.

Ten or more counts support this clonotype. The chain employs TRBV6-1 and TRBJ2-7; D not resolved. This CDR3 contains 11 residues. CDR1 is MNHNS, CDR2 SASEGT, per germline. V lost 2 bases to trimming and J lost 4 bases, with 3 bases between them. The CDR3 bases are TGTGCCAGCAGTGAACGATACGAGCAGTACGTC. As protein: CASSERYEQYV.

This chain uses TRBV5-1 with TRBJ2-2; D is unresolved. Germline V lookup: CDR1 SGHRS, CDR2 YFSETQ. The CDR3 length is 13 residues. V lost 4 bases and J 4 bases, leaving 8 bases between the germline ends. DNA for the CDR3: TGCGCCAGCAGCCTGCAGATCACCGGGGAGCTGTTTTTT. Its translation is CASSLQITGELFF. The full variable domain, its missing parts supplied by reference TRBV5-1 and TRBJ2-2, is KAGVTQTPRYLIKTRGQQVTLSCSPISGHRSVSWYQQTPGQGLQFLFEYFSETQRNKGNFPGRFSGRQFSNSRSEMNVSTLELGDSALYLCASSLQITGELFFGEGSRLTVL.

The rearrangement links TRBV10-1 to TRBJ1-5, with unresolved D. V was clipped by 6 bases and J by 0 bases, with 12 bases between them. CDR1 is WNHNN, CDR2 SYGVQD, per germline (reference sequence). The CDR3 covers 15 residues. CDR3 coding DNA: TGCGCCAGCAGGCCGGACCCGAATAGCAATCAGCCCCAGCATTTT. Translation gives CASRPDPNSNQPQHF.

There are a few counts of this clonotype. The chain joins TRBV15 to TRBJ2-1; 10 bases line up with TRBD2. This CDR3 spans 17 amino acids. The J segment lost 9 bases and the V segment lost 0 bases, leaving 11 bases of the junction unmatched. Germline CDR1 is LNHNV and CDR2 is YYDKDF (reference sequence). The CDR3 here is CATSRDLSSGSSSEQFF. The CDR3 DNA reads TGTGCCACCAGCAGAGATCTGTCTAGCGGGAGTTCGTCTGAGCAGTTCTTC.

This clonotype came up many times. The gene calls are TRBV2 and TRBJ2-5; a weak D match, TRBD1 (5 bases). Germline CDR1 and CDR2: SNHLY and FYNNEI. This CDR3 region has 15 residues. With 3 bases removed from V and 0 bases from J, the gap between germline ends came to 11 bases. DNA for the CDR3: TGTGCCAGCAGTGAGAGGACAAGGTACCAAGAGACCCAGTACTTC. Encoded protein: CASSERTRYQETQYF.

This clonotype is labeled medium-sized. This chain links TRBV19 with TRBJ1-5; no reliable D call. The length of the CDR3 is 15 residues. CDR1 and CDR2 from the germline V gene are LNHDA and SQIVND (reference sequence). Deletions cut 6 bases from V and 3 bases from J, with 15 bases between. The CDR3 DNA reads TGTGCCAGTAGCCCCATAGGAGGGTTCAATCAGCCCCAGCATTTT. Amino acid sequence: CASSPIGGFNQPQHF. The complete variable domain, with remaining parts taken from reference TRBV19 and TRBJ1-5, reads DGGITQSPKYLFRKEGQNVTLSCEQNLNHDAMYWYRQDPGQGLRLIYYSQIVNDFQKGDIAEGYSVSREKKESFPLTVTSAQKNPTAFYLCASSPIGGFNQPQHFGDGTRLSIL.

This clonotype was recorded many times. The genes are TRBV20-1 and TRBJ1-1; D gene unclear. Germline CDR1 DFQATT, CDR2 SNEGSKA (reference sequence). V was cut by 2 bases and J by 5 bases, with 12 bases left in between. CDR3 length: 13 residues. CDR3 region: CSARRGLITEAFF. The CDR3 nucleotides are TGCAGTGCTAGAAGAGGGTTAATAACTGAAGCTTTCTTT.

This clonotype is a singleton in its sample. The chain links TRBV2 to TRBJ1-3; a weak D match, TRBD1 (6 bases). The CDR3 is 13 residues long. Germline-derived CDR1 and CDR2 are SNHLY and FYNNEI. Trimming removed 10 bases at V and 4 bases at J, with 14 bases between. The CDR3 reads CAIPGAGGNTIYF. The CDR3 region has the DNA TGTGCCATACCAGGGGCGGGAGGAAACACCATATATTTT.

This clonotype was picked up many times. The V call is TRBV5-1, the J call TRBJ1-2; the match to TRBD1 covers 10 bases. V was clipped by 4 bases and J by 4 bases; unmatched bases: 7. From germline, CDR1 is SGHRS and CDR2 YFSETQ. This CDR3 is 15 amino acids long. The CDR3 sequence: CASSRGQGGIYGYTF. The CDR3 region has the DNA TGCGCCAGCAGCCGCGGACAGGGGGGGATCTATGGCTACACCTTC.

On this clonotype: A clone one base away is much larger, so this may be a read error. The V gene is TRBV20-1, the J gene TRBJ1-5, with D perhaps TRBD2 (5 bases). TRBJ2-3 matches the DNA end more closely, so the J call is doubtful. This CDR3 comprises 14 residues. Germline V lookup: CDR1 DFQATT, CDR2 SNEGSKA (reference sequence). The CDR3 DNA reads TGCAGTGCTAGTCCTCGGGGTTGGGATCAGCCCCAGTATTTT. This translates into CSASPRGWDQPQYF.

This clonotype was recorded once. This chain connects TRBV2 to TRBJ2-3; tentatively, D is TRBD2 (6 bases). V was shortened by 6 bases and J by 1 base, with 8 bases between the two germline ends. The germline gives CDR1 SNHLY, CDR2 FYNNEI. This CDR3 has 13 residues. The CDR3 DNA reads TGTGCCAGCAGGGGGGGAGGCACAGATACGCAGTATTTT. This encodes CASRGGGTDTQYF.

The genes are TRBV2 and TRBJ1-1; the match to TRBD1 covers 7 bases. The CDR3 is made up of 18 amino acids. Germline V lookup: CDR1 SNHLY, CDR2 FYNNEI. Trimming took 2 bases from V and 0 from J; bases not matched to a gene: 12. The CDR3 loop is CASSETPPLDRMNTEAFF. The DNA for the CDR3 is TGTGCCAGCAGTGAAACCCCGCCTTTGGACAGGATGAACACTGAAGCTTTCTTT.

This clonotype was counted between two and nine times. The chain links TRBV6-4 to TRBJ2-7; D is ambiguous. The ends were cut back, 6 bases at V and 4 bases at J, with 7 bases in the middle. The CDR3 consists of 11 residues. Per germline, CDR1 MRHNA and CDR2 SNTAGT. In DNA form, the CDR3 reads TGTGCCAGCAGCCCCCGGTACGAGCAGTACGTC. Residues: CASSPRYEQYV.

This clonotype has a count of ten or more. V gene TRBV6-1 combines with J gene TRBJ2-2; 7 positions agree with TRBD1. From germline, CDR1 is MNHNS and CDR2 SASEGT. Losses at the gene ends were 6 bases for V and 7 bases for J; bases not matched to a gene: 8. This CDR3 has 14 amino acids. This CDR3 reads CASSRDRVGGELFF. CDR3 DNA: TGTGCCAGCAGCCGCGACAGGGTGGGCGGGGAGCTGTTTTTT.

In its sample, this clonotype was seen many times. The genes are TRBV6-1 and TRBJ1-2; D gene unclear. V lost 7 bases, J lost 6 bases, and 12 bases lay in between. In germline, CDR1 is MNHNS, CDR2 SASEGT. The CDR3 extends over 12 amino acids. CDR3 region: CASTKVGNGYTF. Here the CDR3 DNA reads TGTGCCAGCACTAAAGTAGGGAATGGCTACACCTTC.

This clonotype has a count of ten or more. This sequence joins TRBV4-1 and TRBJ2-1; D might be TRBD1 or TRBD2, each matching 7 bases. CDR1 and CDR2 (germline): MGHRA, YSYEKL. The CDR3 contains 15 residues. Trimming cost V 6 bases and J 1 base, with 13 bases left between them. CDR3 DNA: TGCGCCAGCAGTCGACAGGGAGGGTCCTACAATGAGCAGTTCTTC. It is translated as CASSRQGGSYNEQFF.

This clonotype was seen repeatedly, ten times or more. The gene calls are TRBV19 and TRBJ1-3; D perhaps matches TRBD1 (5 bases). The germline V gene has CDR1 LNHDA and CDR2 SQIVND (reference sequence). This CDR3 region has 15 residues. V gave up 6 bases and J gave up 3 bases, with 15 bases separating them. DNA of the CDR3: TGTGCCAGTAGCGCCAGGGTTGTTCTTGGAAACACCATATATTTT. Translating it yields CASSARVVLGNTIYF.

The chain recombines TRBV10-3 with TRBJ2-1; 11 bases fit TRBD1. The CDR3 spans 13 residues. J gave up 6 bases and V 8 bases, and 3 bases lay outside the gene matches. The germline gives CDR1 ENHRY, CDR2 SYGVKD. The CDR3 bases are TGTGCCATCCGGACAGGGGGCCCCAATGAGCAGTTCTTC. Its translation is CAIRTGGPNEQFF.

In its sample, this clonotype was seen a few times. The CDR3 region is CASSLQVRVGGFLGEQYF. The CDR3 bases are TGTGCCAGCAGTTTACAAGTTCGGGTTGGCGGATTCCTGGGCGAGCAGTACTTC. This rearrangement joins TRBV25-1 to TRBJ2-7; D ambiguous. The CDR3 is 18 amino acids. Germline-derived CDR1 and CDR2 are MGHDK and SYGVNS. The V and J ends lost 5 bases and 6 bases respectively, with 29 bases between them.

The rearrangement joins TRBV5-4 to TRBJ2-1; the match to TRBD2 covers 12 bases. In germline, CDR1 is SGHNT, CDR2 YYREEE (reference sequence). The CDR3 extends over 15 amino acids. With V trimmed by 3 bases and J by 5 bases, 3 bases remained unmatched. The CDR3 DNA follows: TGTGCCAGCAGCTCTCCTAGCGGGGGGGACAATGAGCAGTTCTTC. Residues: CASSSPSGGDNEQFF.

This clonotype was seen a few times. The chain employs TRBV18 and TRBJ2-7; TRBD1 matches 8 bases. The length of the CDR3 is 15 residues. Germline-derived CDR1 and CDR2 are KGHSH and LQKENI. Losses at the gene ends were 6 bases for V and 2 bases for J; bases not matched to a gene: 9. CDR3 region: CASSLGQGSPYEQYF. CDR3 in DNA: TGTGCCAGCTCCCTCGGACAGGGTAGCCCCTACGAGCAGTACTTC. Full variable domain (rest looked up from reference TRBV18 and TRBJ2-7): NAGVMQNPRHLVRRRGQEARLRCSPMKGHSHVYWYRQLPEEGLKFMVYLQKENIIDESGMPKERFSAEFPKEGPSILRIQQVVRGDSAAYFCASSLGQGSPYEQYFGPGTRLTVT.

This clonotype appeared many times. V usage is TRBV4-1 and J usage is TRBJ1-5; unclear D gene. The germline V gene encodes CDR1 MGHRA and CDR2 YSYEKL. Trimming took off 0 bases at V and 1 base at J, with 7 bases between the two ends. This CDR3 has 15 amino acids. The CDR3 DNA follows: TGCGCCAGCAGCCAAGAGTTCCGGAGCAATCAGCCCCAGCATTTT. The encoded protein is CASSQEFRSNQPQHF.

This clonotype was seen at least ten times. The V gene is TRBV6-5, the J gene TRBJ2-5; the D gene is possibly TRBD2 (5 bases). The V gene's germline CDR1 is MNHEY and CDR2 SVGAGI. V was shortened by 4 bases and J by 10 bases, with 10 bases between the two germline ends. The CDR3 is 11 residues long. In nucleotides, the CDR3 is TGTGCCAGCAGTTTTGGCGGGTTCCAGTACTTC. Its translation is CASSFGGFQYF.